The 11 T cell receptor beta chains below come from one sample, sequenced in a study of regulatory T cells in long-lasting Graves disease (dated by TCRdb to the early 2020s). The time point label, read with the paper, signifies: persistent/refractory GD, antithyroid drugs over 5 years with positive TRAb. For both TCR sequencing and RNA sequencing, RNA was extracted from PBMCs in TRIzol. The library was generated by multiplex PCR. Sequenced using an Illumina HiSeq 4000. To build TCR beta libraries, CDR3 regions were amplified by Arm-PCR using iRepertoire HTBI primers. TCRdb handled the public reads itself, with Q25 trimming in fastp and clone calling in MiXCR, and kept productive beta chains. Each entry merges the rows of one CDR3 protein and shows their most common DNA and genes. The table for this sample lists a few hundred thousand distinct CDR3 sequences; about a quarter of them were counted only once. Of the sample, roughly 26% is held by the ten largest clones.

The sample consisted of peripheral blood mononuclear cells (PBMCs), taken when the disease was refractory, from a patient treated with antithyroid drugs. Receptors originate from a female donor with Graves disease.

This clonotype turned up a few times. This sequence joins TRBV6-2 or TRBV6-3 and TRBJ1-1; 9 bases match TRBD1. The V gene end was trimmed by 5 bases and the J gene end by 6 bases; junction bases not matched to a gene: 7. The length of the CDR3 is 14 residues. Germline loops: CDR1 MNHEY, CDR2 SVGEGT. The CDR3 nucleotides are TGTGCCAGCAGTACCTCGGACAGGGGCTCTGAAGCTTTCTTT. Translating it yields CASSTSDRGSEAFF.

The V and J genes are TRBV25-1 and TRBJ2-7; D uncertain. CDR3 length equals 16 residues. Germline V CDR1 and CDR2: MGHDK, SYGVNS. V was cut by 2 bases and J by 2 bases, with 16 bases left in between. CDR3 loop: CASSERRAPSPYEQYF. The DNA of the CDR3 is TGTGCCAGCAGTGAACGCCGGGCACCGAGCCCCTACGAGCAGTACTTC.

There are many counts of this clonotype. The chain has TRBV27 and TRBJ2-5, with 12 bases fitting TRBD2. The CDR3 spans 15 residues. V shed 5 bases and J 4 bases; nucleotides not matched to a gene: 5. The V gene's germline CDR1 is MNHEY and CDR2 SMNVEV (reference sequence). The CDR3 sequence: CASSRLAGAGETQYF. As DNA, the CDR3 is TGTGCCAGCAGTCGACTAGCGGGAGCCGGAGAGACCCAGTACTTC.

Details on this clonotype: A single base separates this from a much larger clone, so it may be a read error. V gene TRBV6-2 or TRBV6-3 combines with J gene TRBJ2-7; D perhaps matches TRBD1 (6 bases). The germline V gene encodes CDR1 MNHEY and CDR2 SVGEGT. The CDR3 has 15 residues. In DNA, the CDR3 is TGTGCCAGCATTCGGCCTCAGGGGAGAACCTACAAGCAGTACTTC. The encoded protein is CASIRPQGRTYKQYF.

This clonotype appeared many times. The V call is TRBV2, the J call TRBJ1-5; 9 bases are a match to TRBD1. This CDR3 contains 14 residues. V lost 5 bases, J lost 6 bases, and 5 bases stayed unmatched. Germline V gene data show CDR1 as SNHLY and CDR2 as FYNNEI. CDR3 in DNA: TGTGCCAGCAGTTTACAGGGGGCGGGTCAGCCCCAGCATTTT. Its protein product is CASSLQGAGQPQHF.

The genes are TRBV6-1 and TRBJ2-5, with 11 bases identical to TRBD2. Trimming took 6 bases from V and 0 from J; bases not matched to a gene: 15. CDR1 is MNHNS, CDR2 SASEGT, per germline. This CDR3 spans 19 amino acids. The CDR3 loop reads CASSATSGRVKGYQETQYF. The CDR3 DNA reads as TGTGCCAGCAGCGCTACTAGCGGGAGAGTGAAGGGGTACCAAGAGACCCAGTACTTC.

This chain uses TRBV9 with TRBJ2-5; D gene uncertain. CDR1 is SGDLS and CDR2 is YYNGEE in the germline V gene. This CDR3 has 13 amino acids. The V end lost 4 bases, the J end lost 2 bases, and 9 bases lay between the germline ends. The CDR3 reads CASSLGWQETQYF. Here the CDR3 DNA reads TGTGCCAGCAGCCTAGGTTGGCAAGAGACCCAGTACTTC.

The J gene is TRBJ2-7, the V gene TRBV6-2 or TRBV6-3; 9 positions match TRBD2. The CDR3 loop spans 15 amino acids. Germline V CDR1 and CDR2: MNHEY, SVGEGT. With 5 bases clipped from V and 6 bases from J, the junction kept 11 bases outside the gene matches. For the CDR3, the DNA is TGTGCCAGCAGTGAGCGGCGGGTAGCGGGAGCCGAGCAGTACTTC. This translates into CASSERRVAGAEQYF.

The table lists this clonotype with many counts. The gene calls are TRBV12-3 or TRBV12-4 and TRBJ1-1; 10 bases are a match to TRBD1. V was clipped by 7 bases and J by 4 bases; unmatched bases: 6. This CDR3 is 14 amino acids long. The CDR3, as DNA: TGTGCCAGCATTAAGGGACAGGGGATCACTGAAGCTTTCTTT. Amino acid sequence: CASIKGQGITEAFF.

The V gene is TRBV9, the J gene TRBJ2-1; 16 bases line up with TRBD2. Germline V lookup: CDR1 SGDLS, CDR2 YYNGEE. Germline trimming cut 5 bases from V and 2 bases from J; bases unmatched to any gene: 7. The CDR3 has 18 amino acids. CDR3 amino acids: CASSAGTSGRAPYNEQFF. The CDR3, as DNA: TGTGCCAGCAGTGCCGGGACTAGCGGGAGGGCTCCCTACAATGAGCAGTTCTTC.

The table lists this clonotype with many counts. The V call is TRBV12-3 or TRBV12-4, the J call TRBJ1-1; perhaps TRBD1 as D (5 bases). Trimming removed 3 bases from V and 1 base from J, with 9 bases in between. The CDR3 is made up of 14 amino acids. The CDR3, as DNA: TGTGCCAGCAGTTTGGGGGGAGCGAACACTGAAGCTTTCTTT. Its protein product is CASSLGGANTEAFF.